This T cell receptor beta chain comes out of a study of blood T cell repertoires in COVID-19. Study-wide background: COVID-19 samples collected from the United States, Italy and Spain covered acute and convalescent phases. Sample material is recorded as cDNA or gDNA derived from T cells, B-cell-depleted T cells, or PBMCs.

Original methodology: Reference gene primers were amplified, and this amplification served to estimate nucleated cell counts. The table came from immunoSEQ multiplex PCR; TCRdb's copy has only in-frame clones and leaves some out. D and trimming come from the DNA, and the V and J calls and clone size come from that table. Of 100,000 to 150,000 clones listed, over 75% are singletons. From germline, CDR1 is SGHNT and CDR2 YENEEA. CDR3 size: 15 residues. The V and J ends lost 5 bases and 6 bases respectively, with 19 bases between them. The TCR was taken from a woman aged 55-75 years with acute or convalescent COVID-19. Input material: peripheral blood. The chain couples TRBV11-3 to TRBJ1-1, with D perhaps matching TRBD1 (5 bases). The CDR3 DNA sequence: TGTGCCAGCAGCGTGGGGGACGGGAGCTCCCCTGAAGCTTTCTTT. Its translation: CASSVGDGSSPEAFF.